This entry is about one T cell receptor beta chain. This entry belongs to a study of blood T cell repertoires in COVID-19. This CDR3 is built from 14 residues. Germline V lookup: CDR1 GTSNPN, CDR2 SVGIG (reference sequence). With 5 bases clipped from V and 5 bases from J, the junction kept 10 bases outside the gene matches. Repertoires were generated with immunoSEQ multiplex PCR, while TCRdb's copy carries only in-frame clones and drops some. The sample lists approximately 280,000 clones; more than 85% were seen once. Source material: peripheral blood. The chain is built from TRBV30 and TRBJ1-2, with TRBD1 matching over 8 bases. This receptor was identified in a man in his forties with acute or convalescent COVID-19. In DNA form, the CDR3 reads TGTGCCTGGGCCCCTGGGACAGGAGAATATGGCTACACCTTC. Protein: CAWAPGTGEYGYTF.